A selection of T cell receptor beta chains follows, all from one sample in a study of STAT5B mutations in CD4+ large granular lymphocyte leukemia. The table came from immunoSEQ multiplex PCR; TCRdb's copy has only in-frame clones and leaves some out. The sample records 20,000 to 25,000 clones, 75% being singletons. The sequencing input was CD4+ T cells from blood buffy coats. The receptor set was obtained from a human donor in good health. Each CDR3 is given with its conserved first and last residue. Each record gives: V gene, J gene, D gene, clone size, CDR3 protein, CDR3 DNA. The D gene is left open where the match is weak. Some rows have no size entry. The others give once, few or many, or a class for an expanded clone.

>TRBV7-9|TRBJ1-6|TRBD1|once
CASSLDRGWSYNSPLHF
TGTGCCAGCAGCTTAGACAGGGGTTGGTCCTATAATTCACCCCTCCACTTT
>TRBV10-2|TRBJ2-2|NA|NA
CASTGRRGELFF
TGCGCCAGCACAGGGAGGAGAGGGGAGCTGTTTTTT
>TRBV11-2|TRBJ1-1|NA|few
CASSSAGGPATEAFF
TGTGCCAGCAGCTCCGCGGGGGGTCCGGCCACTGAAGCTTTCTTT
>TRBV2|TRBJ2-1|NA|NA
CASSEVRRSQFF
TGTGCCAGCAGTGAAGTGAGACGCTCGCAGTTCTTC
>TRBV5-1|TRBJ2-5|TRBD2|NA
CASSTSGRGVETQYF
TGCGCCAGCAGCACGAGCGGGAGGGGAGTCGAGACCCAGTACTTC
>TRBV7-2|TRBJ2-2|TRBD1|NA
CASRPQGAGGELFF
TGTGCCAGCAGACCACAGGGGGCGGGCGGGGAGCTGTTTTTT
>TRBV27|TRBJ1-6|NA|NA
CASSLKYNSPLHF
TGTGCCAGCAGCCTCAAGTATAATTCACCCCTCCACTTT
>TRBV5-8|TRBJ2-2|TRBD1|once
CASSSSSGQGTGELFF
TGTGCCAGCAGTTCTTCCAGTGGACAGGGAACCGGGGAGCTGTTTTTT
>TRBV11-2|TRBJ2-7|TRBD1|NA
CASTPRAGGTNEQYF
TGTGCCAGCACCCCTCGGGCAGGGGGCACTAACGAGCAGTACTTC
>TRBV5-1|TRBJ2-1|TRBD2|once
CASSLQTSGSNEQFF
TGCGCCAGCAGCTTACAGACTAGCGGGAGTAATGAGCAGTTCTTC
>TRBV29-1|TRBJ1-4|NA|NA
CSVKNGNEKLFF
TGCAGCGTCAAGAACGGTAATGAAAAACTGTTTTTT
>TRBV5-8|TRBJ1-5|NA|NA
CASGLALGISNQPQHF
TGTGCCAGCGGCTTGGCCCTGGGTATTAGCAATCAGCCCCAGCATTTT
>TRBV7-8|TRBJ1-5|NA|NA
CASSLVNQPQHF
TGTGCCAGCAGCTTAGTCAATCAGCCCCAGCATTTT
>TRBV9|TRBJ2-5|NA|NA
CASSPTGNQETQYF
TGTGCCAGCAGCCCGACAGGAAACCAAGAGACCCAGTACTTC
>TRBV30|TRBJ1-5|NA|NA
CAWQAGLGNQPQHF
TGTGCCTGGCAGGCGGGGTTAGGCAATCAGCCCCAGCATTTT
>TRBV28|TRBJ1-4|TRBD1|NA
CASSSTGAEKLFF
TGTGCCAGCAGTTCCACAGGGGCTGAAAAACTGTTTTTT
>TRBV5-8|TRBJ1-1|NA|once
CASSLAAGNTEAFF
TGTGCCAGCAGTCTAGCGGCAGGGAACACTGAAGCTTTCTTT
>TRBV5-1|TRBJ2-7|NA|NA
CASSIQGYEQYF
TGCGCCAGCAGCATACAGGGCTACGAGCAGTACTTC
>TRBV27|TRBJ2-1|NA|NA
CASSSSGLGKGEQFF
TGTGCCAGCAGCTCATCAGGGTTGGGGAAAGGAGAGCAGTTCTTC
>TRBV11-2|TRBJ2-1|NA|once
CASSSGPDVGYNEQFF
TGTGCCAGCAGCTCGGGCCCGGACGTAGGCTACAATGAGCAGTTCTTC
>TRBV2|TRBJ2-2|TRBD2|few
CASRPGTSGRTLTGELFF
TGTGCCAGCAGACCCGGGACTAGCGGGAGGACATTGACCGGGGAGCTGTTTTTT
>TRBV27|TRBJ1-6|NA|NA
CASSQSGARNSPLHF
TGTGCCAGCAGTCAATCAGGGGCGCGGAATTCACCCCTCCACTTT
>TRBV10-2|TRBJ2-7|TRBD1|NA
CASRGQGPYEQYF
TGCGCCAGCCGGGGACAGGGTCCCTACGAGCAGTACTTC
>TRBV5-8|TRBJ1-5|NA|NA
CASSLRTVNSNQPQHF
TGTGCCAGCAGCTTGAGGACAGTTAATAGCAATCAGCCCCAGCATTTT
>TRBV9|TRBJ2-5|NA|NA
CASSEGDGTQETQYF
TGTGCCAGCAGCGAGGGGGACGGGACCCAAGAGACCCAGTACTTC
>TRBV10-3|TRBJ2-7|TRBD1|NA
CAISELQGSYEQYF
TGTGCCATCAGTGAGTTACAGGGGTCCTACGAGCAGTACTTC
>TRBV4-1|TRBJ2-3|TRBD2|NA
CASSHPEAGAGLGDTQYF
TGCGCCAGCAGCCACCCAGAAGCGGGAGCGGGGTTAGGAGATACGCAGTATTTT
>TRBV7-8|TRBJ2-7|NA|NA
CASSLIGDEQYF
TGTGCCAGCAGCTTGATAGGTGACGAGCAGTACTTC
>TRBV6-1|TRBJ2-7|TRBD2|NA
CASARGLAGTYEQYF
TGTGCCAGCGCCCGGGGGCTAGCGGGAACCTACGAGCAGTACTTC
>TRBV25-1|TRBJ1-4|NA|NA
CASSSESGGANEKLFF
TGTGCCAGCAGTAGTGAGTCCGGGGGGGCTAATGAAAAACTGTTTTTT
>TRBV7-6|TRBJ2-7|NA|few
CASSLFLESSYEQYF
TGTGCCAGCAGCTTGTTCCTCGAGAGCTCCTACGAGCAGTACTTC